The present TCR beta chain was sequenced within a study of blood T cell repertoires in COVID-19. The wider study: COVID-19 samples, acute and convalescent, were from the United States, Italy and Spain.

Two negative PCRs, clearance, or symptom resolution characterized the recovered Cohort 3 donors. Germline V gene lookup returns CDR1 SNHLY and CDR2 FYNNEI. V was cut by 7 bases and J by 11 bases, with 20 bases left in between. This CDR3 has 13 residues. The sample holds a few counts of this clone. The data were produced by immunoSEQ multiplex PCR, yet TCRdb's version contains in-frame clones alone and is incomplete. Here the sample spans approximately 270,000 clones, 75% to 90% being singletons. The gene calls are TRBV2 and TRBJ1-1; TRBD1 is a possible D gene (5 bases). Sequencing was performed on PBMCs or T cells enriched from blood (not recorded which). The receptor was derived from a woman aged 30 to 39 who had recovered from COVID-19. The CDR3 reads CASISVDRTEAFF. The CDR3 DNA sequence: TGTGCCAGCATCTCGGTTGACAGAACGGAGGCTTTCTTT.